This entry is about one T cell receptor (beta chain). Its target is not known. This specimen comes from a study of T cell responses to AZD1222 COVID-19 vaccine. The method was immunoSEQ multiplex PCR; TCRdb's version includes in-frame clones alone and lacks a portion of them. The data show more than 120,000 clones, almost 95% seen once. Analysis merged second doses at about 4 or about 12 weeks. The germline V and J ends were trimmed by 3 bases and 4 bases, with 9 bases remaining between them. Germline CDR1 and CDR2: SGHTA and FQGNSA. This CDR3 spans 13 amino acids. Overall study results and limits: Along spike, vaccine-associated CD4 TCRs were found throughout, with dominance at 160-218 and 743-854. The study identified only a handful of AZD1222 recipients as seropositive at baseline. Of spike-specific TCRs, nearly half reportedly target regions left unmutated in variants.

The receptor was isolated from an adult who received the AZD1222 COVID-19 vaccine. This material consisted of peripheral blood, taken 28 days after the second AZD1222 dose. This chain connects TRBV7-2 to TRBJ1-2; no clear D gene. DNA of the CDR3: TGTGCCAGCAGCTTGGGCCAGACCTATGGCTACACCTTC. This codes for CASSLGQTYGYTF.